The 27 T cell receptor beta chains reported below all come from one sample, sequenced in a study of T cell repertoires in cytomegalovirus infection. Each CDR3 protein is one row after TCRdb ran MiXCR on the reads. The table shows around 540,000 distinct CDR3 sequences, with 30% to 40% occurring only once. The antigens of these receptors remain unknown. Sequencing was performed on cultured PBMCs, taken from culture after CMV antigen stimulation. These receptor sequences come from a human donor in good health (CMV status not recorded). Some clones in this sample may be carry-over from other donors' samples.

CDR3 sequence: CAAGRGSPNSPLHF. CDR3 nucleotide sequence: TGTGCCGCGGGTCGGGGGTCGCCGAATTCACCCCTCCACTTT. This sequence joins TRBV28 and TRBJ1-6, with D tentatively TRBD1 (5 bases). V lost 11 bases to trimming and J lost 7 bases, with 18 bases between them. Germline loops: CDR1 MDHEN, CDR2 SYDVKM. The CDR3 loop spans 14 amino acids. The entire variable domain, with the rest obtained from reference TRBV28 and TRBJ1-6, is as follows: DVKVTQSSRYLVKRTGEKVFLECVQDMDHENMFWYRQDPGLGLRLIYFSYDVKMKEKGDIPEGYSVSREKKERFSLILESASTNQTSMYLCAAGRGSPNSPLHFGNGTRLTVT.

Only a few counts were recorded for this clonotype. The V gene is TRBV29-1, the J gene TRBJ2-7; 12 nucleotides align to TRBD2. The CDR3 sequence is 14 residues long. V gave up 7 bases and J gave up 7 bases; unmatched junction bases: 11. Germline V gives CDR1 SQVTM, CDR2 ANQGSEA. CDR3 protein: CSASLAGGPGEQYF. The CDR3 DNA follows: TGCAGCGCCTCTCTAGCGGGAGGGCCCGGAGAGCAGTACTTC.

The chain couples TRBV4-1 to TRBJ1-2; D is ambiguous. Germline V gives CDR1 MGHRA, CDR2 YSYEKL. V dropped 2 bases and J dropped 4 bases, with 17 bases sitting between them. The CDR3 is 16 residues long. CDR3 in DNA: TGCGCCAGCAGCCAATTTTCCACTCTCCGGGGCTATGGCTACACCTTC. Protein: CASSQFSTLRGYGYTF.

This clonotype was recorded a few times. The rearrangement links TRBV7-2 to TRBJ1-4; the D is unclear. Germline loops: CDR1 SGHTA, CDR2 FQGNSA. V was shortened by 2 bases and J by 8 bases, with 12 bases between the two germline ends. This CDR3 is built from 14 residues. This CDR3 reads CASSLNPGYEKLFF. Written as DNA, the CDR3 is TGTGCCAGCAGCTTAAACCCCGGTTACGAAAAACTGTTTTTT.

This clonotype turned up a few times. This chain uses TRBV12-3 or TRBV12-4 with TRBJ2-1, with D possibly matching TRBD2 (5 bases). V lost 6 bases and J 0 bases, leaving 12 bases between the germline ends. The CDR3 loop spans 15 amino acids. CDR3 amino acids: CASSVRASSYNEQFF. In DNA, the CDR3 is TGTGCCAGCAGCGTGCGGGCCAGCTCCTACAATGAGCAGTTCTTC.

The CDR3 DNA reads TGCGCCAGCAGCCCAACACAGGGGCCTGGAGAGACCCAGTACTTC. As protein: CASSPTQGPGETQYF. V is TRBV4-1 and J is TRBJ2-5, with 7 nucleotides matching TRBD1. V lost 4 bases, J lost 4 bases, and 9 bases stayed unmatched. The CDR3 totals 15 residues. Germline CDR1 is MGHRA and CDR2 is YSYEKL.

On this clonotype itself: One junction end does not reproduce the germline sequence, and a read error may be involved. The J gene is TRBJ2-4, the V gene TRBV11-3, with D perhaps TRBD1 (5 bases). Germline V gene sequence: CDR1 SGHNT, CDR2 YENEEA. The CDR3 totals 14 residues. In DNA form, the CDR3 reads TGTGCCAGCAGTTTAGGGGCCTGGGCAAGGAATCAGTACTTC. Translated: CASSLGAWARNQYF.

This clonotype has more than one count but fewer than ten. The chain recombines TRBV7-9 with TRBJ2-5, with D tentatively TRBD2 (6 bases). The germline CDR1 and CDR2 sequences are SEHNR and FQNEAQ (reference sequence). Between the trimmed V and J ends, which lost 1 base and 10 bases, there was a span of 19 bases. The CDR3 totals 15 residues. The CDR3 nucleotides are TGTGCCAGCAGCTTAGGGAGTTGGGGAGGAGGACTCCAGTACTTC. Translating gives CASSLGSWGGGLQYF.

In this sample, this clonotype turned up a few times. The chain carries TRBV27 and TRBJ2-2; no firm D call. V lost 0 bases to trimming and J lost 7 bases, with 9 bases between them. Germline V CDR1 and CDR2: MNHEY, SMNVEV (reference sequence). The CDR3 totals 14 residues. DNA for the CDR3: TGTGCCAGCAGTTTATCGATGGGCGGCGGGGAGCTGTTTTTT. The encoded protein is CASSLSMGGGELFF.

V is TRBV28 and J is TRBJ2-7, with D possibly being TRBD2 (6 bases). The CDR3 loop spans 13 amino acids. Germline V gene data show CDR1 as MDHEN and CDR2 as SYDVKM. Trimming stripped 7 bases from V and 4 bases from J, with 14 bases between. CDR3 sequence reads: CASIRDGSYEQYF. The CDR3, as DNA: TGTGCCAGCATCCGGGACGGGAGTTACGAGCAGTACTTC.

This clonotype was observed a handful of times. This chain links TRBV27 with TRBJ2-7; D not certain. This CDR3 is 13 amino acids long. Germline lookup yields CDR1 MNHEY and CDR2 SMNVEV (reference sequence). V was cut by 0 bases and J by 5 bases, with 8 bases left in between. The DNA for the CDR3 is TGTGCCAGCAGTTTATCGGGTGGAAACGAGCAGTACTTC. Protein product: CASSLSGGNEQYF.

The genes are TRBV10-3 and TRBJ2-7; 14 bases fit TRBD2. Trimming cost V 5 bases and J 4 bases; bases outside gene matches: 7. This CDR3 is built from 16 residues. Germline-derived CDR1 and CDR2 are ENHRY and SYGVKD. CDR3 bases: TGTGCCATCAGTAACTCCGGGACTAGCGGGAGTTACGAGCAGTACTTC. It specifies CAISNSGTSGSYEQYF.

As DNA, the CDR3 is TGTGCCAGCAGTGGGACTAGCCGCTACAATGAGCAGTTCTTC. It is translated as CASSGTSRYNEQFF. J is TRBJ2-1 and V is TRBV28; the match to TRBD2 covers 9 bases. The length of the CDR3 is 14 residues. V gave up 5 bases and J gave up 3 bases; unmatched junction bases: 2. Per germline, CDR1 MDHEN and CDR2 SYDVKM.

Only a few counts were recorded for this clonotype. The chain joins TRBV5-1 to TRBJ1-4, with D unresolved. This CDR3 has 14 residues. Germline V gene lookup returns CDR1 SGHRS and CDR2 YFSETQ. Trimming pared 2 bases from V and 6 bases from J, leaving 11 bases between. CDR3 amino acids: CASSLDGSYEKLFF. The DNA for the CDR3 is TGCGCCAGCAGCTTAGACGGGTCGTATGAAAAACTGTTTTTT.

This chain uses TRBV3-1 with TRBJ2-2; TRBD2 matches 9 bases. The CDR3 has 17 amino acids. Germline V gene data show CDR1 as LGHDT and CDR2 as YNNKEL (reference sequence). The J segment lost 2 bases and the V segment lost 2 bases, leaving 6 bases of the junction unmatched. CDR3 loop: CASSQIVAGVNTGELFF. CDR3 DNA: TGTGCCAGCAGCCAAATAGTAGCGGGAGTAAACACCGGGGAGCTGTTTTTT.

V gene TRBV19 combines with J gene TRBJ1-4, with D uncertain. The CDR3 extends over 16 amino acids. CDR1 and CDR2 (germline): LNHDA, SQIVND (reference sequence). V lost 3 bases to trimming and J lost 8 bases, with 19 bases between them. The CDR3 DNA reads TGTGCCAGTAGTATGGAGGGAGATGCAAGCGGAGAAAAACTGTTTTTT. Amino acids: CASSMEGDASGEKLFF.

At least ten counts were recorded for this clonotype. V gene TRBV7-6 combines with J gene TRBJ2-1; D may be TRBD2 (6 bases). V was cut by 5 bases and J by 10 bases, with 18 bases left in between. Germline V gene data show CDR1 as SGHVS and CDR2 as FNYEAQ. This CDR3 is 14 amino acids long. The CDR3 region is CASSGRVGSYEQFF. CDR3 in DNA: TGTGCCAGCAGCGGGCGGGTCGGGAGCTACGAGCAGTTCTTC.

This clonotype was picked up a small number of times. V gene TRBV6-2 or TRBV6-3 combines with J gene TRBJ2-7; D not certain. Germline V CDR1 and CDR2: MNHEY, SVGEGT. This CDR3 contains 14 residues. The V gene lost 4 bases and the J gene lost 0 bases, with 10 bases spanning the gap. The DNA for the CDR3 is TGTGCCAGCAGTTTGCTCCGCCGCTCCTACGAGCAGTACTTC. This sequence encodes CASSLLRRSYEQYF.

This clonotype was counted only a few times. V gene TRBV11-1 combines with J gene TRBJ2-5, with D perhaps assigned TRBD1 or TRBD2 (5 bases each). This CDR3 contains 14 residues. The V end lost 1 base, the J end lost 5 bases, and 11 bases lay between the germline ends. Germline CDR1 SGHAT, CDR2 FQDESV (reference sequence). The CDR3 region has the DNA TGTGCCAGCAGCTTAGATGGGACGAGGGAGACCCAGTACTTC. This codes for CASSLDGTRETQYF.

The V gene is TRBV19, the J gene TRBJ2-1; D ambiguous. This CDR3 contains 12 residues. Germline loops: CDR1 LNHDA, CDR2 SQIVND (reference sequence). Trimming removed 4 bases from V and 13 bases from J, with 14 bases in between. The CDR3 is CASSNPWTDQFF. Written as DNA, the CDR3 is TGTGCCAGTAGTAACCCCTGGACGGACCAGTTCTTC.

The table lists this clonotype with a few counts. The chain couples TRBV7-3 to TRBJ1-1, with D perhaps matching TRBD1 (6 bases). V lost 5 bases and J 3 bases, leaving 16 bases between the germline ends. The CDR3 has 15 amino acids. CDR1 SGHTA and CDR2 FQGTGA come from the germline V gene. The CDR3: CASSLTGARDTEAFF. The CDR3 DNA sequence: TGTGCCAGCAGCCTTACGGGGGCAAGGGACACTGAAGCTTTCTTT.

This clonotype was seen only a few times. The V call is TRBV25-1, the J call TRBJ2-1; 9 nucleotides line up with TRBD2. Trimming removed 3 bases from V and 10 bases from J; junction bases left unmatched: 13. This CDR3 contains 16 residues. Germline loops: CDR1 MGHDK, CDR2 SYGVNS. The CDR3 nucleotides read TGTGCCAGCAGTGATCAACCTGACGGGACTAGCATCGAGCAGTTCTTC. Translating gives CASSDQPDGTSIEQFF. The variable domain in full, completed from reference TRBV25-1 and TRBJ2-1, reads EADIYQTPRYLVIGTGKKITLECSQTMGHDKMYWYQQDPGMELHLIHYSYGVNSTEKGDLSSESTVSRIRTEHFPLTLESARPSHTSQYLCASSDQPDGTSIEQFFGPGTRLTVL.

This clonotype was observed at least ten times. The chain links TRBV7-2 to TRBJ1-6, with D perhaps TRBD1 (6 bases). V lost 4 bases and J 10 bases, leaving 14 bases between the germline ends. Per the germline V gene, CDR1 is SGHTA and CDR2 is FQGNSA. The CDR3 spans 14 residues. The CDR3 DNA sequence: TGTGCCAGCAGCTCCGCAGGGGTTCGCTCACCCCTCCACTTT. Translating it yields CASSSAGVRSPLHF.

V usage is TRBV20-1 and J usage is TRBJ2-1; TRBD2 agrees at 12 bases. With V trimmed by 6 bases and J by 0 bases, 9 bases remained unmatched. The CDR3 spans 17 residues. Germline V gene lookup returns CDR1 DFQATT and CDR2 SNEGSKA (reference sequence). The CDR3 DNA reads TGCAGTGCCCACCCAGCTAGCGGGAGGGCCTCCTACAATGAGCAGTTCTTC. Translating it yields CSAHPASGRASYNEQFF.

This clonotype was seen ten or more times. The V call is TRBV4-3, the J call TRBJ2-2; D not certain. The V end was cut by 1 base, the J end by 5 bases, with 8 bases between. The CDR3 covers 14 residues. The V gene's germline CDR1 is LGHNA and CDR2 YSLEER. The CDR3 DNA reads as TGCGCCAGCAGCCAAGTAATGGGAACCGGGGAGCTGTTTTTT. As protein: CASSQVMGTGELFF.

J is TRBJ2-1 and V is TRBV20-1; 10 bases are a match to TRBD2. Germline V gives CDR1 DFQATT, CDR2 SNEGSKA (reference sequence). The ends lost 4 bases at V and 1 base at J; junction bases unmatched: 10. This CDR3 has 17 residues. The CDR3 coding sequence is TGCAGTGCTAAACCTCAGGGACTAGCGTGGTCCTACAATGAGCAGTTCTTC. Protein sequence: CSAKPQGLAWSYNEQFF.

The J gene is TRBJ2-1, the V gene TRBV9; no clear D gene. The germline gives CDR1 SGDLS, CDR2 YYNGEE. Between the trimmed V and J ends, which lost 1 base and 4 bases, there was a span of 6 bases. There are 13 residues in the CDR3. Here the CDR3 DNA reads TGTGCCAGCAGCGTAAACTTTTACAATGAGCAGTTCTTC. This translates into CASSVNFYNEQFF.